These 23 T cell receptor beta chains were all obtained from the same sample, sequenced in a study of cytomegalovirus exposure and HLA in healthy donors. PCR used 60 Vbeta primers and 13 Jbeta primers. Measured with immunoSEQ multiplex PCR; TCRdb has only the in-frame clones, and not every one. This table holds under 90,000 clones. Sequencing was performed on PBMCs. The receptors here all came from a man aged 45 to 65 in good health and CMV-seropositive.

This sequence joins TRBV9 and TRBJ1-1; D gene ambiguous. CDR3 size: 13 residues. The germline V gene has CDR1 SGDLS and CDR2 YYNGEE. With 0 bases removed from V and 5 bases from J, the gap between germline ends came to 8 bases. In DNA, the CDR3 is TGTGCCAGCAGCGTAGTAACTGCAACTGAAGCTTTCTTT. This encodes CASSVVTATEAFF.

The chain joins TRBV7-8 to TRBJ2-5; 10 nucleotides match TRBD2. The trim removed 5 bases at V and 7 bases at J, leaving 10 bases unmatched. This CDR3 contains 15 residues. Per germline, CDR1 SGHVS and CDR2 FQNEAQ. CDR3 loop: CASSPQREGLWTQYF. In DNA, the CDR3 is TGTGCCAGCAGCCCCCAGCGGGAGGGCCTTTGGACCCAGTACTTC.

The J gene is TRBJ2-1, the V gene TRBV11-3; 8 nucleotides line up with TRBD2. The CDR3 sequence is 14 residues long. J was trimmed by 6 bases and V by 4 bases; bases with no gene match: 5. The V gene's germline CDR1 is SGHNT and CDR2 YENEEA. CDR3 loop: CASSYGLAVNEQFF. The CDR3, as DNA: TGTGCCAGCAGCTACGGACTAGCCGTCAATGAGCAGTTCTTC.

This chain uses TRBV15 with TRBJ1-1; 12 positions agree with TRBD1. CDR1 and CDR2 (germline): LNHNV, YYDKDF (reference sequence). The CDR3 runs 15 residues. J lost 9 bases, V lost 1 base, and 6 bases had no gene match. CDR3 sequence: CATSRAPGQGAQAFF. CDR3 DNA sequence: TGTGCCACCAGCAGAGCGCCGGGACAGGGGGCGCAAGCTTTCTTT.

The chain employs TRBV6-5 and TRBJ2-1; D is uncertain. The V end lost 4 bases, the J end lost 6 bases, and 13 bases lay between the germline ends. Germline CDR1 is MNHEY and CDR2 is SVGAGI. The CDR3 loop spans 14 amino acids. The CDR3 sequence is CASSFAPNRNEQFF. For the CDR3, the DNA is TGTGCCAGCAGTTTCGCGCCTAACCGCAATGAGCAGTTCTTC.

With respect to this clone: The same CDR3 also results from other DNA sequences found in this sample. This chain connects TRBV19 to TRBJ1-2, with D unclear. The germline CDR1 and CDR2 sequences are LNHDA and SQIVND (reference sequence). This CDR3 has 11 amino acids. Trimming took 4 bases from V and 3 from J, leaving 3 bases between them. The CDR3 DNA reads TGTGCCAGTAGTAGAGACTATGGCTACACCTTC. Protein sequence: CASSRDYGYTF.

CDR3 sequence: CSVGGTGDAQTEAFF. In DNA form, the CDR3 reads TGCAGCGTTGGTGGGACAGGGGATGCTCAGACTGAAGCTTTCTTT. The chain recombines TRBV29-1 with TRBJ1-1; 10 bases line up with TRBD1. The junction had 10 bases not matched to a gene; V was cut back by 4 bases and J by 5 bases. Looked up from germline, CDR1 is SQVTM and CDR2 is ANQGSEA. CDR3 size: 15 residues.

J is TRBJ1-1 and V is TRBV7-9; 7 nucleotides match TRBD1. CDR1 and CDR2 (germline): SEHNR, FQNEAQ (reference sequence). The CDR3 is 16 residues long. J gave up 5 bases and V 3 bases, and 12 bases lay outside the gene matches. CDR3 protein: CASSLGQIGVGTEAFF. The CDR3 coding sequence is TGTGCCAGCAGCTTGGGACAGATAGGGGTCGGGACTGAAGCTTTCTTT.

This sequence joins TRBV5-6 and TRBJ2-7; D is uncertain. Germline V gene lookup returns CDR1 SGHDT and CDR2 YYEEEE. The CDR3 is 11 amino acids. With 1 base removed from V and 6 bases from J, the gap between germline ends came to 5 bases. As DNA, the CDR3 is TGTGCCAGCAGCTTGATCTCCGAGCAGTACTTC. Translated, it gives CASSLISEQYF.

The rearrangement links TRBV11-2 to TRBJ1-1; D not resolved. The CDR3 totals 14 residues. CDR1 and CDR2 (germline): SGHAT, FQNNGV. V dropped 2 bases and J dropped 4 bases, with 11 bases sitting between them. CDR3 amino acids: CASSLSGMGTEAFF. DNA of the CDR3: TGTGCCAGCAGCTTATCGGGGATGGGCACTGAAGCTTTCTTT.

This chain links TRBV7-9 with TRBJ1-1; possible D gene TRBD1, 5 bases. CDR1 is SEHNR, CDR2 FQNEAQ, per germline (reference sequence). The CDR3 runs 14 residues. V shed 5 bases and J shed 0 bases, with 10 bases lying between them. CDR3 sequence reads: CASSRTPLNTEAFF. DNA of the CDR3: TGTGCCAGCAGCCGGACACCCTTGAACACTGAAGCTTTCTTT.

For this clone: Other DNA sequences in the same sample also yield this CDR3. This rearrangement joins TRBV18 to TRBJ2-7; D not resolved. The germline V gene has CDR1 KGHSH and CDR2 LQKENI. The length of the CDR3 is 14 residues. Trimming cost V 3 bases and J 0 bases, with 9 bases left between them. In DNA form, the CDR3 reads TGTGCCAGCTCACCTGGCCAAAGCTCCTACGAGCAGTACTTC. Amino acid sequence: CASSPGQSSYEQYF.

V and J are TRBV18 and TRBJ2-7; TRBD1 might be the D (5 bases). Germline V gene lookup returns CDR1 KGHSH and CDR2 LQKENI. This CDR3 comprises 13 residues. The V end was cut by 3 bases, the J end by 1 base, with 7 bases between. In DNA form, the CDR3 reads TGTGCCAGCTCACCGCAGGGTTCCTACGAGCAGTACGTC. This codes for CASSPQGSYEQYV.

In nucleotides, the CDR3 is TGTGCCAGCAGCCACGGGGGGACCGGGGAGCTGTTTTTT. Translating gives CASSHGGTGELFF. The V call is TRBV6-5, the J call TRBJ2-2; 7 bases map to TRBD2. Germline V gene lookup returns CDR1 MNHEY and CDR2 SVGAGI. This CDR3 contains 13 residues. Trimming removed 6 bases from V and 5 bases from J; junction bases left unmatched: 3.

The gene calls are TRBV19 and TRBJ1-1; D remains unclear. CDR3 length: 15 amino acids. Per germline, CDR1 LNHDA and CDR2 SQIVND (reference sequence). The V end was cut by 3 bases, the J end by 2 bases, with 13 bases between. CDR3 nucleotides: TGTGCCAGTAGTATCTCGAGGAGATTTAACACTGAAGCTTTCTTT. It yields the protein CASSISRRFNTEAFF.

This chain joins TRBV6-1 and TRBJ1-5; possible D gene TRBD1, 6 bases. Trimming removed 3 bases at V and 1 base at J, with 10 bases between. From germline, CDR1 is MNHNS and CDR2 SASEGT. The CDR3 has 15 amino acids. CDR3 residues: CASSDRGSSNQPQHF. For the CDR3, the DNA is TGTGCCAGCAGTGACAGGGGTTCGAGCAATCAGCCCCAGCATTTT.

The chain employs TRBV20-1 and TRBJ2-1; D not resolved. V lost 1 base and J lost 6, with 4 bases in between. The germline V gene has CDR1 DFQATT and CDR2 SNEGSKA (reference sequence). The length of the CDR3 is 11 residues. Here the CDR3 reads CSARGLNEQFF. CDR3 bases: TGCAGTGCTAGAGGGCTCAATGAGCAGTTCTTC.

This chain uses TRBV29-1 with TRBJ2-3, with TRBD2 matching over 14 bases. Trimming at V came to 0 bases and at J to 4 bases, leaving 6 bases not matched to a gene. Germline values: CDR1 SQVTM, CDR2 ANQGSEA. The CDR3 covers 17 residues. The CDR3 nucleotides are TGCAGCGTTGAAGAATCGGGACTAGCGGGAGTCCCAGATACGCAGTATTTT. Translating gives CSVEESGLAGVPDTQYF.

This rearrangement joins TRBV6-5 to TRBJ1-1; tentative D call: TRBD1 (5 bases). Between the trimmed V and J ends, which lost 6 bases and 6 bases, there was a span of 11 bases. The CDR3 is made up of 12 amino acids. CDR1 and CDR2 from the germline V gene are MNHEY and SVGAGI. CDR3 residues: CASSQWGAEAFF. The CDR3 DNA sequence: TGTGCCAGCAGCCAGTGGGGCGCTGAAGCTTTCTTT.

The chain links TRBV18 to TRBJ2-7, with 13 bases lining up with TRBD2. CDR3 length equals 15 residues. In germline, CDR1 is KGHSH, CDR2 LQKENI. J was trimmed by 5 bases and V by 6 bases; bases with no gene match: 7. The CDR3 loop is CASSGTSGRAHEQYF. The CDR3 nucleotides read TGTGCCAGCTCGGGTACTAGCGGGAGGGCCCACGAGCAGTACTTC.

The chain carries TRBV6-1 and TRBJ2-5; 9 bases are shared with TRBD2. The CDR3 length is 15 residues. Germline values: CDR1 MNHNS, CDR2 SASEGT. After removal of 2 bases from V and 5 bases from J, the junction contained 6 bases not matched to a gene. The CDR3 DNA sequence: TGTGCCAGCAGTGAAAAGCTGAGCGGGAGGGAGACCCAGTACTTC. Its translation: CASSEKLSGRETQYF.

The CDR3 DNA sequence: TGTGCCAGCAGTAAAGGGACAGGGGTTTCCGGGGAGCTGTTTTTT. This encodes CASSKGTGVSGELFF. The J gene is TRBJ2-2, the V gene TRBV6-6; 10 positions match TRBD1. The CDR3 has 15 residues. V was pared by 5 bases and J by 6 bases, with 6 bases of the junction left unmatched. Germline V lookup: CDR1 MNHNY, CDR2 SVGAGI (reference sequence).

The chain uses TRBV4-2 and TRBJ2-1; 8 nucleotides line up with TRBD2. Germline V lookup: CDR1 LGHNA, CDR2 YNFKEQ. The V and J ends lost 0 bases and 10 bases, in that order; junction bases with no gene match: 11. The CDR3 is made up of 16 amino acids. Here the CDR3 DNA reads TGTGCCAGCAGCCAAGATAATTTTTGGGAGCGGGGGGAGCAGTTCTTC. Residues: CASSQDNFWERGEQFF.